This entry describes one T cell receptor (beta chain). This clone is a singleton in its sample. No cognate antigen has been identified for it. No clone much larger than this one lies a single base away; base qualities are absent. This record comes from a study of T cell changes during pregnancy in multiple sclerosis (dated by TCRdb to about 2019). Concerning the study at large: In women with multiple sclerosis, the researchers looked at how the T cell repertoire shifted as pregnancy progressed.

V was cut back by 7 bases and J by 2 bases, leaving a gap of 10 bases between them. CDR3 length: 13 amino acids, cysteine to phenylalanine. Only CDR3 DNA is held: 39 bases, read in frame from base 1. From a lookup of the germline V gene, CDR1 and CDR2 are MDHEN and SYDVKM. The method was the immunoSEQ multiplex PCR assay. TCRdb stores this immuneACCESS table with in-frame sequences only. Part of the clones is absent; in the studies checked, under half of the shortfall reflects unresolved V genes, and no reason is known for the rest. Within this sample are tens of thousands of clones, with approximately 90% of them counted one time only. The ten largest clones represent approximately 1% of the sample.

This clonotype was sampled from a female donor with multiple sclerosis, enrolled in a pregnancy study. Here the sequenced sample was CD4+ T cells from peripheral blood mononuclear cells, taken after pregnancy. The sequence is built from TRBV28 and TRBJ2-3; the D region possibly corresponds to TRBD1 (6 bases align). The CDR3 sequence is CASMKGDTDTQYF. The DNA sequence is TGTGCCAGCATGAAGGGGGACACAGATACGCAGTATTTT.